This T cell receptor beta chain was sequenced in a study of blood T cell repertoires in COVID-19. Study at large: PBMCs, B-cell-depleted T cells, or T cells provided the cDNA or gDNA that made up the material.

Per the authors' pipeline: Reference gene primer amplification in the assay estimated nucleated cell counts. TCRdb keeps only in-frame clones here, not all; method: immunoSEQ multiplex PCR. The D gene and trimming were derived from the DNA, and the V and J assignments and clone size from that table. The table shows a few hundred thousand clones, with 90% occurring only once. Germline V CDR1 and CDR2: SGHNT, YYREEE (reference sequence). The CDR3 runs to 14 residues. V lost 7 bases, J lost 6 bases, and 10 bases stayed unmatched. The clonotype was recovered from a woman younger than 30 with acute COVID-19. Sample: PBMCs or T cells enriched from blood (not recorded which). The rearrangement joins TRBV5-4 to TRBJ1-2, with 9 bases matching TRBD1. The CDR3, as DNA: TGTGCCAGCTCACCTCGACAGGGGGAGGATGGCTACACCTTC. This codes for CASSPRQGEDGYTF. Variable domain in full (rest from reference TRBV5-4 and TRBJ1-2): ETGVTQSPTHLIKTRGQQVTLRCSSQSGHNTVSWYQQALGQGPQFIFQYYREEENGRGNFPPRFSGLQFPNYSSELNVNALELDDSALYLCASSPRQGEDGYTFGSGTRLTVV.